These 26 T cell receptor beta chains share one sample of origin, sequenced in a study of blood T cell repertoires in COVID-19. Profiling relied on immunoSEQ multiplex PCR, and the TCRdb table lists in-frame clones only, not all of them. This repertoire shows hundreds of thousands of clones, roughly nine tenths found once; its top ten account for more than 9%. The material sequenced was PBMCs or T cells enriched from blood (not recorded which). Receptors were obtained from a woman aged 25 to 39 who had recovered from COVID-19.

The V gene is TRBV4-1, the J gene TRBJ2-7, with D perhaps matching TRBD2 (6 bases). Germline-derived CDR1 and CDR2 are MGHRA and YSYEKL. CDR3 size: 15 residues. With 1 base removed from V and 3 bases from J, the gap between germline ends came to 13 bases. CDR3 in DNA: TGCGCCAGCAGCCAAGCCCTCACCGGGAGCTACGAGCAGTACTTC. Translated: CASSQALTGSYEQYF.

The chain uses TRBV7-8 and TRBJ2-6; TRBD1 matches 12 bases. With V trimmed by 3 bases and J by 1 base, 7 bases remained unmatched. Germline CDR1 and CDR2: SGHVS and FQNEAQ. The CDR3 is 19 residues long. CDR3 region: CASSFHRDRGLSGANVLTF. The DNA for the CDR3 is TGTGCCAGCAGCTTCCACCGGGACAGGGGGCTTTCTGGGGCCAACGTCCTGACTTTC. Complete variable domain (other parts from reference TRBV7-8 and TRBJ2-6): GAGVSQSPRYKVAKRGQDVALRCDPISGHVSLFWYQQALGQGPEFLTYFQNEAQLDKSGLPSDRFFAERPEGSVSTLKIQRTQQEDSAVYLCASSFHRDRGLSGANVLTFGAGSRLTVL.

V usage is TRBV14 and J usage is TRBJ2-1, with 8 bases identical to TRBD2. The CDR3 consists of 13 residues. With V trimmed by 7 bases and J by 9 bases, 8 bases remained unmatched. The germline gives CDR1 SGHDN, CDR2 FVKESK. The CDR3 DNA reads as TGTGCCAGCACCGGGGGGGTTTATGGTGAGCAGTTCTTC. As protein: CASTGGVYGEQFF.

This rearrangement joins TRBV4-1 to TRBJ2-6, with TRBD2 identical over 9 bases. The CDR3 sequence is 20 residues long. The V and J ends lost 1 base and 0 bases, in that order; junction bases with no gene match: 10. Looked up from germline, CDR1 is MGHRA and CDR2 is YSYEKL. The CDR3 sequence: CASSQVRLAGAVSGANVLTF. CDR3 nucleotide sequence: TGCGCCAGCAGCCAAGTTAGGTTAGCGGGAGCAGTCTCTGGGGCCAACGTCCTGACTTTC.

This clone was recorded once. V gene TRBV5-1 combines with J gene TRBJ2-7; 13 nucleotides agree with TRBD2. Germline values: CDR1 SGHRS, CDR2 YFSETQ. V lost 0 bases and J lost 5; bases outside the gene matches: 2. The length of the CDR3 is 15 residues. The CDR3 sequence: CASSLGTSGSNEQYF. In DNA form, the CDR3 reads TGCGCCAGCAGCTTGGGGACTAGCGGGAGTAACGAGCAGTACTTC.

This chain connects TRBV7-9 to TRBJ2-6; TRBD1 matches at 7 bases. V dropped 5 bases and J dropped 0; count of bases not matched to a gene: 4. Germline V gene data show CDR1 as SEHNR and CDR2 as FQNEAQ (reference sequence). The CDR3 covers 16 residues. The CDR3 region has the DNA TGTGCCAGCAGCACGACAGGGATCTCTGGGGCCAACGTCCTGACTTTC. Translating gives CASSTTGISGANVLTF. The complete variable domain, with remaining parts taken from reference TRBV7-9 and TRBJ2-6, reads DTGVSQNPRHKITKRGQNVTFRCDPISEHNRLYWYRQTLGQGPEFLTYFQNEAQLEKSRLLSDRFSAERPKGSFSTLEIQRTEQGDSAMYLCASSTTGISGANVLTFGAGSRLTVL.

For the CDR3, the DNA is TGTGCCAGCAGCTTGGGACAGGGTTATGAAAAACTGTTTTTT. It is translated as CASSLGQGYEKLFF. The chain links TRBV7-6 to TRBJ1-4; 9 positions agree with TRBD1. V was pared by 3 bases and J by 6 bases, with 2 bases of the junction left unmatched. Germline V gene lookup returns CDR1 SGHVS and CDR2 FNYEAQ. This CDR3 is built from 14 residues. Full variable domain (rest looked up from reference TRBV7-6 and TRBJ1-4): GAGVSQSPRYKVTKRGQDVALRCDPISGHVSLYWYRQALGQGPEFLTYFNYEAQQDKSGLPNDRFSAERPEGSISTLTIQRTEQRDSAMYRCASSLGQGYEKLFFGSGTQLSVL.

The CDR3 coding sequence is TGCGCCAGCAGCTCTGATGGCTTTAGGCGGGGGGTTTCCTACAATGAGCAGTTCTTC. It translates to CASSSDGFRRGVSYNEQFF. The gene calls are TRBV5-1 and TRBJ2-1, with 8 bases that match TRBD2. From germline, CDR1 is SGHRS and CDR2 YFSETQ. Losses at the gene ends were 3 bases for V and 1 base for J; bases not matched to a gene: 15. CDR3 length: 19 residues. Together with reference TRBV5-1 and TRBJ2-1, the CDR3 gives the full variable domain: KAGVTQTPRYLIKTRGQQVTLSCSPISGHRSVSWYQQTPGQGLQFLFEYFSETQRNKGNFPGRFSGRQFSNSRSEMNVSTLELGDSALYLCASSSDGFRRGVSYNEQFFGPGTRLTVL.

CDR3 nucleotides: TGTGCAAGTCGCTTACCGGGACAGAGACTCCAAGAGACCCAGTACTTC. Its protein is CASRLPGQRLQETQYF. V gene TRBV12-2 combines with J gene TRBJ2-5; TRBD1, the table's D call, was not compared with the DNA. TRBV12-2 is a listed pseudogene. CDR3 length equals 16 residues.

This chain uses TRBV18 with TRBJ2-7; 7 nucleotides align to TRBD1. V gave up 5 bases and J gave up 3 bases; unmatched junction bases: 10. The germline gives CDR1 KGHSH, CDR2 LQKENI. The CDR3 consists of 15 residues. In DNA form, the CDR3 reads TGTGCCAGCTCATCTCGACAGGGAGTAAACTACGAGCAGTACTTC. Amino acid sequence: CASSSRQGVNYEQYF.

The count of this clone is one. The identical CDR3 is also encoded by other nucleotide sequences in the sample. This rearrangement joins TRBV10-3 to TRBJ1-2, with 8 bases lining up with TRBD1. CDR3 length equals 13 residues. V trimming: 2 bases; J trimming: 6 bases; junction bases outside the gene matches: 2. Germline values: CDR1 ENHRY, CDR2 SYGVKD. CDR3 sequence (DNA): TGTGCCATCAGTGAGGCGACAGGGGATGGCTACACCTTC. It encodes CAISEATGDGYTF.

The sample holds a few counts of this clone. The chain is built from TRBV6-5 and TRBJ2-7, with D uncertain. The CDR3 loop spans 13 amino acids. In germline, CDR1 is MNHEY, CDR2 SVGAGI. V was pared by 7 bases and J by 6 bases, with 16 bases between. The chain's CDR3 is CASTLASLGEQYF. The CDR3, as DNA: TGTGCCAGCACTTTAGCCTCACTTGGCGAGCAGTACTTC.

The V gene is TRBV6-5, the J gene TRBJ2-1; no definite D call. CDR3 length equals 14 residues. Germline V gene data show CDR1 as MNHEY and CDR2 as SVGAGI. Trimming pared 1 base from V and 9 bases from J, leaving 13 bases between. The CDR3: CASSYLGYSGEQFF. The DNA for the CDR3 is TGTGCCAGCAGTTACTTGGGCTACTCCGGTGAGCAGTTCTTC.

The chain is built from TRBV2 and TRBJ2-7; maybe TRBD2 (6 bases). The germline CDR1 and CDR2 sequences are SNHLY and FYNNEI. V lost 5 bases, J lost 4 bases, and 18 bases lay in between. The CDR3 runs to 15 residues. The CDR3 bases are TGTGCCAGCAGTCCCCTCCGACTAGGGGATTACGAGCAGTACTTC. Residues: CASSPLRLGDYEQYF.

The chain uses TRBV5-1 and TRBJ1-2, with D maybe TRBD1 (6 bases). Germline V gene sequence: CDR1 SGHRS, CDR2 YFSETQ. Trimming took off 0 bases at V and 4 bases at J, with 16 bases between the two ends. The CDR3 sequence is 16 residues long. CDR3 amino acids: CASSLALDSAGYGYTF. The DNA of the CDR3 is TGCGCCAGCAGCTTGGCCCTGGACAGTGCCGGCTATGGCTACACCTTC.

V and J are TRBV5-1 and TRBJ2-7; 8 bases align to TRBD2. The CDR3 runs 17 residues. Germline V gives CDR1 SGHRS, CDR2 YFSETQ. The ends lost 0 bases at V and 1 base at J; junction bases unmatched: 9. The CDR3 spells CASSLGVSGKLSYEQYF. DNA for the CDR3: TGCGCCAGCAGCTTGGGCGTTAGCGGGAAATTATCCTACGAGCAGTACTTC.

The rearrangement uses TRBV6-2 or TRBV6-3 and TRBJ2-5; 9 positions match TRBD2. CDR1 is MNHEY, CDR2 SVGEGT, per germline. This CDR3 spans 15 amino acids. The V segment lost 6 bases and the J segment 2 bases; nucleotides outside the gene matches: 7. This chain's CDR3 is CASSFAGLAQETQYF. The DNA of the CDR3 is TGTGCCAGCAGCTTCGCGGGACTAGCACAAGAGACCCAGTACTTC.

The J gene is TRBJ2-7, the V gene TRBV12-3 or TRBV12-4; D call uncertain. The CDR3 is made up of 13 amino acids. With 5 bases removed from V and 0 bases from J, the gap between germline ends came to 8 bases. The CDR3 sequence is CASSPDTSYEQYF. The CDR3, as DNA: TGTGCCAGCAGTCCTGACACCTCCTACGAGCAGTACTTC.

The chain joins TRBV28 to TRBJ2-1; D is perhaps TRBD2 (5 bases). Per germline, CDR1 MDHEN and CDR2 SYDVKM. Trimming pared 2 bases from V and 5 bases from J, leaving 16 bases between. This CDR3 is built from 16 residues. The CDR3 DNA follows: TGTGCCAGCAGTTTACTTCCGGGTGTCGGGGACAATGAGCAGTTCTTC. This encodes CASSLLPGVGDNEQFF.

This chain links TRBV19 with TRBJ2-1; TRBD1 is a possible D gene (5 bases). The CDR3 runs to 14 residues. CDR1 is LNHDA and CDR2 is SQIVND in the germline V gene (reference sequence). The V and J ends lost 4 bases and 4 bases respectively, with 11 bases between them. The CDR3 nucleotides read TGTGCCAGTAGTAACCAGGGTTGGTACAATGAGCAGTTCTTC. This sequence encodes CASSNQGWYNEQFF.

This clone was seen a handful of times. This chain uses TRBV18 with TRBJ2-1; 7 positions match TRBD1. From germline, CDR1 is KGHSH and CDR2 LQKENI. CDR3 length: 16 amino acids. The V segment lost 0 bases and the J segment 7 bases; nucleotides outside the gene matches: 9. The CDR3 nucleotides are TGTGCCAGCTCACCACCGACAGGGTGGGTTTCGAATGAGCAGTTCTTC. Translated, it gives CASSPPTGWVSNEQFF.

In nucleotides, the CDR3 is TGTGCCAGCATCTCCCCGGGGGGTCAGCCCCAGCATTTT. It codes for CASISPGGQPQHF. This chain links TRBV28 with TRBJ1-5; maybe TRBD1 (5 bases). In germline, CDR1 is MDHEN, CDR2 SYDVKM. The ends were cut back, 7 bases at V and 6 bases at J, with 13 bases in the middle. The CDR3 covers 13 residues.

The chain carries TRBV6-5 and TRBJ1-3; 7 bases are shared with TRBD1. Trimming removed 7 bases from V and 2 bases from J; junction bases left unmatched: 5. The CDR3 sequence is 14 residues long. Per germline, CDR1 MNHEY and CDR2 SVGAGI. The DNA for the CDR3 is TGTGCCAGCACCCAGACAGGGCCTGGAAACACCATATATTTT. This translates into CASTQTGPGNTIYF.

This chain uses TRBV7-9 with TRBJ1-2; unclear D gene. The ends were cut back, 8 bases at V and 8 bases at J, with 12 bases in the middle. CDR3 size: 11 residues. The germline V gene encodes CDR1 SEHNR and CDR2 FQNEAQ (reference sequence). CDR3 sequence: CASGVWAGYTF. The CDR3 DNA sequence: TGTGCCAGCGGCGTGTGGGCAGGCTACACCTTC. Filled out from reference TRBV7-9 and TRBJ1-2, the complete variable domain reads DTGVSQNPRHKITKRGQNVTFRCDPISEHNRLYWYRQTLGQGPEFLTYFQNEAQLEKSRLLSDRFSAERPKGSFSTLEIQRTEQGDSAMYLCASGVWAGYTFGSGTRLTVV.

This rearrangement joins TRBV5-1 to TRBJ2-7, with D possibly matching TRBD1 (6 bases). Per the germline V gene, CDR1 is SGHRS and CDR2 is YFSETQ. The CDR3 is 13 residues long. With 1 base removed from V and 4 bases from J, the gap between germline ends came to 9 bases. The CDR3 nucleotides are TGCGCCAGCAGCTTGACACAGGGTTACGAGCAGTACTTC. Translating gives CASSLTQGYEQYF. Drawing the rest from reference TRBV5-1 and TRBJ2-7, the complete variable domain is KAGVTQTPRYLIKTRGQQVTLSCSPISGHRSVSWYQQTPGQGLQFLFEYFSETQRNKGNFPGRFSGRQFSNSRSEMNVSTLELGDSALYLCASSLTQGYEQYFGPGTRLTVT.

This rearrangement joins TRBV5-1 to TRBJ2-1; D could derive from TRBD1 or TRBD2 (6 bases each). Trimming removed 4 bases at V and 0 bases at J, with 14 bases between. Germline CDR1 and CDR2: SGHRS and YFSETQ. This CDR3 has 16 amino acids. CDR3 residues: CASSVGGGNSYNEQFF. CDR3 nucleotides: TGCGCCAGCAGCGTGGGGGGCGGGAACTCCTACAATGAGCAGTTCTTC.